In its sample, the clone carrying this T cell receptor beta chain was seen a few times. The antigen remains undetermined. This sample is part of a study of T cells after yellow fever vaccination. At the level of the study: Preparing low-cell-number fractions relied on SMART-Seq v4 Ultra Low Input.

Notes on the study in general: Post-booster repertoires again held most primary-vaccination clones (approximately 96% CD4, roughly 90% CD8). A faster peak, day 5 versus 15, was reached by the weaker secondary response.

A process of 5'RACE template switching, which added a universal primer site and UMIs, was used to make TCR cDNA. MiXCR, run by TCRdb on the 5' RACE reads, gives a single entry per CDR3 protein. The sample lists roughly 340,000 distinct CDR3 sequences, approximately 4.2% occurring once. Germline values: CDR1 LGHNA, CDR2 YSLEER. The CDR3 is 17 amino acids. The ends were cut back, 0 bases at V and 0 bases at J, with 11 bases in the middle. The sequence derives from a man aged 18 to 29 who received the YFV17D yellow fever vaccine. V and J are TRBV4-3 and TRBJ2-2; D is ambiguous. The material sequenced was PBMCs, taken 5 days after the yellow fever booster vaccination. CDR3 in DNA: TGCGCCAGCAGCCAAGAGTTCACGTACGCGAACACCGGGGAGCTGTTTTTT. It encodes CASSQEFTYANTGELFF.